Listed below are T cell receptor beta chains from one sample, sequenced in a study of T-cell memory formation after mild COVID-19. TCRdb analysed the 5' RACE reads with MiXCR anew, one entry per CDR3 protein. The sample includes a few hundred thousand distinct CDR3 sequences, about 15% seen only once; the top ten take around a fifth. What was sequenced was PBMCs or a T cell subset sorted from them (not recorded which). Receptors were obtained from a young man who had mild COVID-19 (a few samples of this study predate the infection). Cell type and time point are not known. Each CDR3 is given with its conserved first and last residue. D genes are given only for firm matches. Not every row has a clone size; where given, it reads once, few, many or a size class.

V gene	clone size	D gene	J gene	CDR3 DNA	CDR3 protein
TRBV12-3/TRBV12-4	few	NA	TRBJ1-1	TGTGCCAGCAGTTTAATAGGGACGGGAAATGAAGCTTTCTTT	CASSLIGTGNEAFF
TRBV12-3/TRBV12-4	NA	NA	TRBJ1-2	TGTGCCAGCAGTTTTCAGGGACGTAATGGCTACACCTTC	CASSFQGRNGYTF
TRBV5-1	NA	NA	TRBJ2-1	TGCGCCAGCAGCGAACGGGGGATAATCTGGAATGAGCAGTTCTTC	CASSERGIIWNEQFF
TRBV7-2	NA	NA	TRBJ1-5	TGTGCCAGCAGCTTAGCGCTACCCTCCGGGTCGTATTTT	CASSLALPSGSYF
TRBV2	NA	NA	TRBJ1-5	TGTGCCAGCAGTGATTTCGGTCAGCCCCAGCATTTT	CASSDFGQPQHF
TRBV10-3	few	TRBD1	TRBJ1-5	TGTGCCATCAGACGGACAGGGGATCAGCCCCAGCATTTT	CAIRRTGDQPQHF
TRBV4-1	many	NA	TRBJ1-6	TGCGCCAGCAGCCACCGAGACACCGACCCTAATTCACCCCTCCACTTT	CASSHRDTDPNSPLHF
TRBV5-1	NA	TRBD1	TRBJ1-2	TGCGCCAGCAGCTCTATGAGGGGGCCAGGTGGCTACACCTTC	CASSSMRGPGGYTF
TRBV4-1	few	TRBD1	TRBJ2-2	TGCGCCAGCAGCCCAAGGGGCACCGGGACAGGGGGCCTAGTGCCGAACACCGGGGAGCTGTTTTTT	CASSPRGTGTGGLVPNTGELFF
TRBV5-6	many	TRBD2	TRBJ2-2	TGTGCCAGCAGCGTCGCTAGCGGGGGGAACACCGGGGAGCTGTTTTTT	CASSVASGGNTGELFF
TRBV5-1	NA	NA	TRBJ1-1	TGCGCCAGCAGCTTGGTGCCAGGGGCTTCCACTGAAGCTTTCTTT	CASSLVPGASTEAFF
TRBV29-1	once	NA	TRBJ1-2	TGCAGCGTTGAAGACGAGGACTATGGCTACACCTTC	CSVEDEDYGYTF
TRBV6-5	many	TRBD1	TRBJ2-7	TGTGCCAGCAGTTACTCCGGGACAGGGCGCTACGAGCAGTACTTC	CASSYSGTGRYEQYF
TRBV3-1	NA	NA	TRBJ1-2	TGTGCCAGCAGCCAAGACCTGCAGGGCGGAGACTATGGCTACACCTTC	CASSQDLQGGDYGYTF
TRBV4-2	NA	TRBD2	TRBJ2-1	TGTGCCAGCAGCCAAGATTGGAGCGGGGGGGCCTATGAGCAGTTCTTC	CASSQDWSGGAYEQFF
TRBV5-4	NA	NA	TRBJ2-6	TGTGCCAGCAGCTTGGCCCGGGGGGCCAACGTCCTGACTTTC	CASSLARGANVLTF
TRBV12-3/TRBV12-4	many	TRBD1	TRBJ2-1	TGTGCCAGCCTTCCGGGGACAGGCCCCTACAATGAGCAGTTCTTC	CASLPGTGPYNEQFF
TRBV4-1	NA	TRBD1	TRBJ2-2	TGCGCCAGCAGCCGACAGGGCTCCACCGGGGAGCTGTTTTTT	CASSRQGSTGELFF
TRBV7-8	many	NA	TRBJ1-2	TGTGCCAGCAGCCCGGAGGGGTCCTATGGCTACACCTTC	CASSPEGSYGYTF
TRBV7-2	NA	NA	TRBJ2-2	TGTGCCAGCAGCCCGCTCCGGGTTCTCCACCCCGGGGAGCTGTTTTTT	CASSPLRVLHPGELFF
TRBV7-6	NA	TRBD2	TRBJ2-1	TGTGCCAGCAGCTTATACAGAGCGGGGGGCTCCTACAATGAGCAGTTCTTC	CASSLYRAGGSYNEQFF
TRBV2	NA	NA	TRBJ2-1	TGTGCCAGCCGGGTCCGGGGTGAGCAGTTCTTC	CASRVRGEQFF
TRBV27	few	TRBD1	TRBJ2-3	TGTGCCAGCAGCCCAACAGGGGTGAGGACGCAGTATTTT	CASSPTGVRTQYF
TRBV7-2	once	NA	TRBJ1-1	TGTGCCAGCAGCTCCTGGGGGGGCAGGGCGGAAGCTTTCTTT	CASSSWGGRAEAFF
TRBV5-1	few	NA	TRBJ2-1	TGCGCCAGCAGCTTGTCACCTCTCGGGAATGAGCAGTTCTTC	CASSLSPLGNEQFF
TRBV4-1	NA	TRBD1	TRBJ1-2	TGCGCCAGCAGCCAGGACAGGCCGATGGGCGGCTACACCTTC	CASSQDRPMGGYTF
TRBV6-5	few	NA	TRBJ2-2	TGTGCCAGCTGTCAGGGCTACACCGGGGAGCTGTTTTTT	CASCQGYTGELFF
TRBV6-6	NA	NA	TRBJ1-6	TGTGCCAGCAGTTATCGTCCTCGGAATTCACCCCTCCACTTT	CASSYRPRNSPLHF
TRBV4-1	NA	TRBD1	TRBJ2-2	TGCGCCAGCAGCCAGGGACAGGGGCCCGCCCTCGGCGGGGAGCTGTTTTTT	CASSQGQGPALGGELFF
TRBV6-5	NA	NA	TRBJ2-3	TGTGCCAGCACCAAGGGGGGGTTCGTAGATACGCAGTATTTT	CASTKGGFVDTQYF
TRBV24-1	few	NA	TRBJ1-5	TGTGCCACCAGTGATCAACAGGGAAATCAGCCCCAGCATTTT	CATSDQQGNQPQHF
TRBV20-1	few	TRBD2	TRBJ2-7	TGCAGTGCTAGACCCCGGGACTACCCCTACGAGCAGTACTTC	CSARPRDYPYEQYF
TRBV7-9	few	NA	TRBJ2-7	TGTGCCAGCAGCCACACAGGGGAGGGGTGGTACGAGCAGTACTTC	CASSHTGEGWYEQYF
TRBV27	NA	NA	TRBJ1-4	TGTGCCAGCTCGCACCCGGGGGTTGAAAAACTGTTTTTT	CASSHPGVEKLFF
TRBV7-6	few	NA	TRBJ1-4	TGTGCCAGCAGCCTGAAATCCCAGGGAGCGGGCGAAAAACTGTTTTTT	CASSLKSQGAGEKLFF
TRBV7-8	NA	NA	TRBJ2-2	TGTGCCAGCAGTCGGATTCCGGGGATGGGTACCGGGGAGCTGTTTTTT	CASSRIPGMGTGELFF
TRBV30	few	TRBD1	TRBJ1-2	TGTGCCTGGAGCCTCGGGACAGGGAACACCTATGGCTACACCTTC	CAWSLGTGNTYGYTF
TRBV10-3	NA	TRBD1	TRBJ1-2	TGTGCCATCAGCATCTCGACAGGGGAAAACTATGGCTACACCTTC	CAISISTGENYGYTF
TRBV29-1	NA	TRBD1	TRBJ2-2	TGCAGCGCTGAACAGGGGTTGACCGGGGAGCTGTTTTTT	CSAEQGLTGELFF
TRBV7-3	many	NA	TRBJ2-2	TGTGCCAGCAGCTCGGGACTCCTCGGAGGGGAGCTGTTTTTT	CASSSGLLGGELFF
TRBV5-1	NA	NA	TRBJ2-5	TGCGCCAGCAGCTCGGACCCCGGGGGTTGGGAGACCCAGTACTTC	CASSSDPGGWETQYF
TRBV4-1	many	TRBD2	TRBJ2-3	TGCGCCAGCAGCCAAGAACCAGGGCTAGCGGGGGGGCGGGAAACAGATACGCAGTATTTT	CASSQEPGLAGGRETDTQYF
TRBV12-3/TRBV12-4	few	NA	TRBJ2-1	TGTGCCAGCAGAATCTACAATGAGCAGTTCTTC	CASRIYNEQFF
TRBV11-2	few	TRBD1	TRBJ2-1	TGTGCCAGGGGGACAGGGGTCCGCGTCGGACCGCGCTATGAGCAGTTCTTC	CARGTGVRVGPRYEQFF
TRBV16	NA	TRBD1	TRBJ2-7	TGTGCCAGCAGCCGGGGGACAGGGGGTCCCTACGAGCAGTACTTC	CASSRGTGGPYEQYF
TRBV2	few	NA	TRBJ2-2	TGTGCCAGCAGTCCCGGGGGGCCCTCCACCGGGGAGCTGTTTTTT	CASSPGGPSTGELFF
TRBV5-1	NA	TRBD1	TRBJ2-5	TGCGCCAGCAGCGTGGGACAGGCCCCCCAAGAGACCCAGTACTTC	CASSVGQAPQETQYF
TRBV7-2	NA	NA	TRBJ2-1	TGTGCCAGCAGCACCCGGAGGGTCTCCTACAATGAGCAGTTCTTC	CASSTRRVSYNEQFF
TRBV11-3	few	NA	TRBJ2-1	TGTGCCAGCAGCTATGTCCCGGAGGAGCAGTTCTTC	CASSYVPEEQFF
TRBV6-6	NA	TRBD1	TRBJ1-5	TGTGCCAGCAGAACCGGGACAGAAAATTTGCTCGGACATTTT	CASRTGTENLLGHF
TRBV12-3/TRBV12-4	NA	NA	TRBJ1-6	TGTGCCAGCAGCCCTTCGACCGTCCGGGATTCACCCCTCCACTTT	CASSPSTVRDSPLHF
TRBV6-2/TRBV6-3	few	NA	TRBJ2-3	TGTGCCAGCAGTCCCTCCCAGGATACGCAGTATTTT	CASSPSQDTQYF
TRBV27	few	NA	TRBJ2-4	TGTGCCAGCAGTTTTGGAGCCTCAGGCAAAAACATTCAGTACTTC	CASSFGASGKNIQYF
TRBV19	few	TRBD2	TRBJ2-3	TGTGCCAGTAGTAGGACTAGCGGGGAACTTTATACGCAGTATTTT	CASSRTSGELYTQYF